The clone carrying this T cell receptor beta chain was seen only a few times. This sample was included in a study of T cells after yellow fever vaccination. TCRdb reprocessed the 5' RACE reads with MiXCR, giving one entry per CDR3 protein. The data hold about 340,000 distinct CDR3 sequences, with 8.5% to 10% observed a single time. The CDR3 contains 16 residues. V lost 4 bases to trimming and J lost 1 base, with 14 bases between them. Germline V gene sequence: CDR1 SGHRS, CDR2 YFSETQ. The rearrangement uses TRBV5-1 and TRBJ2-2, with D perhaps TRBD1 or TRBD2 (6 bases each). The sample consisted of PBMCs, taken on the day of the first yellow fever vaccination. The receptor's source is a man younger than 35 who received the YFV17D yellow fever vaccine. The CDR3 DNA follows: TGCGCCAGCAGCGCCGTGGGGGGCATGAACACCGGGGAGCTGTTTTTT. Translating it yields CASSAVGGMNTGELFF.